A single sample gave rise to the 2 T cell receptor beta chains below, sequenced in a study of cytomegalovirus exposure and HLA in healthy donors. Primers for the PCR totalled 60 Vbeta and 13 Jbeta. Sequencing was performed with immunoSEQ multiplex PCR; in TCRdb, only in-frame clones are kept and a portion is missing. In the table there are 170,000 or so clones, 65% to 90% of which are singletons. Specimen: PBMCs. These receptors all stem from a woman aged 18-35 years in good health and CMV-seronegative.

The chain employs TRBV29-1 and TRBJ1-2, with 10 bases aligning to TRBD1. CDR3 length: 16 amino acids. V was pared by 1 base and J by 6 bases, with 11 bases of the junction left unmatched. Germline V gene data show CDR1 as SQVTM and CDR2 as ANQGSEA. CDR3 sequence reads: CSVEASTGGGYNGYTF. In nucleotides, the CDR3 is TGCAGCGTTGAAGCATCGACAGGGGGCGGATATAATGGCTACACCTTC.

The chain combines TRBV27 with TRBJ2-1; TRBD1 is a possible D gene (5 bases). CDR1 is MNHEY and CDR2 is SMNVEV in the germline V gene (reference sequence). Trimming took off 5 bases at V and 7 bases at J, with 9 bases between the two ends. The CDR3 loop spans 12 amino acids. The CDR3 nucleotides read TGTGCCAGCAGTGACAGCCTGAATGAGCAGTTCTTC. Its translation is CASSDSLNEQFF.